This TCR beta chain was profiled in a study of cytomegalovirus exposure and HLA in healthy donors. Germline CDR1 is SGHRS and CDR2 is YFSETQ. The V end was cut by 0 bases, the J end by 6 bases, with 10 bases between. CDR3 length: 14 amino acids. Researchers ran the PCR with 60 Vbeta and 13 Jbeta primers. Data came from immunoSEQ multiplex PCR; TCRdb stores just in-frame clones and leaves some out. Of 120,000 to 150,000 clones listed, approximately 80% were seen once; the top ten hold about 13%. Notes on this clone: Its antigen is currently unknown.

Overall study findings and caveats: TCR beta chains numbering more than 150 were designated cytomegalovirus-associated. In a later analysis, across HLA loci, associated TCR counts were highest for DRB1, lowest for HLA-C. Most TCR sequences showed up rarely, but some public TCRs showed up in many donors.

This clonotype was obtained from a man aged 35-49 years in good health and CMV-seropositive. The specimen was PBMCs. The chain links TRBV5-1 to TRBJ2-1, with D perhaps matching TRBD2 (6 bases). The CDR3 DNA is TGCGCCAGCAGCTTGGAGACTAGGGTCAATGAGCAGTTCTTC. Its translation is CASSLETRVNEQFF.